The 9 T cell receptor beta chains below were found in one sample sequenced in a study of OX40 agonist ivuxolimab in advanced cancers. The data were produced by immunoSEQ multiplex PCR, yet TCRdb's version contains in-frame clones alone and is incomplete. This table holds some 40,000 clones, around three quarters found once. Here the sequenced sample was CD4+ or CD8+ T cells sorted from blood, taken in a trial of the OX40 agonist ivuxolimab. The source is an adult with an advanced solid tumor such as melanoma, head and neck, liver or kidney cancer.

The chain uses TRBV4-2 and TRBJ1-5; D not resolved. CDR3 length: 15 amino acids. The germline V gene encodes CDR1 LGHNA and CDR2 YNFKEQ. Between the trimmed V and J ends, which lost 5 bases and 1 base, there was a span of 12 bases. In DNA form, the CDR3 reads TGTGCCAGCAGCTTGGGAGGGAGCAGCAATCAGCCCCAGCATTTT. It encodes CASSLGGSSNQPQHF.

The chain uses TRBV15 and TRBJ2-3; 7 bases line up with TRBD2. This CDR3 spans 19 amino acids. The V and J ends lost 0 bases and 6 bases, in that order; junction bases with no gene match: 18. CDR1 is LNHNV and CDR2 is YYDKDF in the germline V gene (reference sequence). The CDR3 DNA sequence: TGTGCCACCAGCAGAGATTTACCCCGTGCGCGGGAGCCCGCGGATACGCAGTATTTT. It yields the protein CATSRDLPRAREPADTQYF.

The V gene is TRBV10-1, the J gene TRBJ1-1, with D maybe TRBD1 (5 bases). The CDR3 length is 13 residues. Germline loops: CDR1 WNHNN, CDR2 SYGVQD (reference sequence). Trimming removed 4 bases from V and 6 bases from J, with 12 bases in between. CDR3 nucleotides: TGCGCCAGCAGTGCCTCAACAGGTTCTGAAGCTTTCTTT. It yields the protein CASSASTGSEAFF.

This chain links TRBV18 with TRBJ1-4; possibly TRBD1 for D (6 bases). The V end was cut by 3 bases, the J end by 4 bases, with 9 bases between. This CDR3 contains 14 residues. Germline V gene data show CDR1 as KGHSH and CDR2 as LQKENI. CDR3 residues: CASSPRGNNEKLFF. The CDR3 DNA sequence: TGTGCCAGCTCACCTAGGGGGAATAATGAAAAACTGTTTTTT.

J is TRBJ1-1 and V is TRBV29-1; maybe TRBD1 (6 bases). Trimming shortened V by 0 bases and J by 4 bases, and 12 bases separated the two germline ends. There are 14 residues in the CDR3. Germline CDR1 reads SQVTM; CDR2 reads ANQGSEA. In DNA, the CDR3 is TGCAGCGTTGAAGATGGAGGGGGTTCCACTGAAGCTTTCTTT. Translated: CSVEDGGGSTEAFF.

The genes are TRBV7-2 and TRBJ1-1; D unclear. The V gene's germline CDR1 is SGHTA and CDR2 FQGNSA. This CDR3 contains 14 residues. V lost 4 bases and J lost 9, with 18 bases in between. CDR3 in DNA: TGTGCCAGCAGCTATACGCTAGGACCGCCCAAAGCTTTCTTT. Residues: CASSYTLGPPKAFF.

The chain carries TRBV20-1 and TRBJ2-7; D remains ambiguous. The germline V and J ends were trimmed by 6 bases and 4 bases, with 10 bases remaining between them. CDR1 DFQATT and CDR2 SNEGSKA come from the germline V gene (reference sequence). This CDR3 has 11 amino acids. The CDR3 coding sequence is TGCAGTGCCGCGAGAGCATACGAGCAGTACTTC. Encoded protein: CSAARAYEQYF.

The V and J genes are TRBV19 and TRBJ2-2, with TRBD1 as a possible D gene (6 bases). The CDR3 consists of 15 residues. The V and J ends lost 3 bases and 7 bases respectively, with 15 bases between them. In germline, CDR1 is LNHDA, CDR2 SQIVND (reference sequence). The CDR3 loop reads CASSIVQGSVGELFF. The CDR3 DNA follows: TGTGCCAGTAGTATCGTGCAGGGGAGTGTCGGGGAGCTGTTTTTT.

The V and J genes are TRBV7-2 and TRBJ1-2, with D unclear. V was clipped by 3 bases and J by 5 bases, with 13 bases between them. The CDR3 runs to 14 residues. Per the germline V gene, CDR1 is SGHTA and CDR2 is FQGNSA. CDR3 sequence: CASSFRQTPYGYTF. The CDR3 region has the DNA TGTGCCAGCAGCTTTAGGCAAACCCCTTATGGCTACACCTTC. The full variable domain, its missing parts supplied by reference TRBV7-2 and TRBJ1-2, is GAGVSQSPSNKVTEKGKDVELRCDPISGHTALYWYRQSLGQGLEFLIYFQGNSAPDKSGLPSDRFSAERTGGSVSTLTIQRTQQEDSAVYLCASSFRQTPYGYTFGSGTRLTVV.